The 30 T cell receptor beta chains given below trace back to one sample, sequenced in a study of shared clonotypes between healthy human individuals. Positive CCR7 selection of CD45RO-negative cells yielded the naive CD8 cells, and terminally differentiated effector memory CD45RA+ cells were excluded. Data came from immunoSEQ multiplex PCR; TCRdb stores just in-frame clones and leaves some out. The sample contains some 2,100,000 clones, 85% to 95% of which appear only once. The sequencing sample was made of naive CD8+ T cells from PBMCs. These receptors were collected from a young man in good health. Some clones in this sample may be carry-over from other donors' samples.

CDR3 sequence (DNA): TGTGCCAGCAGTGAATATTCTCAGGGGGCCGAAGCTTTCTTT. This codes for CASSEYSQGAEAFF. The chain couples TRBV6-4 to TRBJ1-1, with 8 nucleotides matching TRBD1. The CDR3 consists of 14 residues. V shed 3 bases and J 8 bases; nucleotides not matched to a gene: 8. Germline V gene lookup returns CDR1 MRHNA and CDR2 SNTAGT.

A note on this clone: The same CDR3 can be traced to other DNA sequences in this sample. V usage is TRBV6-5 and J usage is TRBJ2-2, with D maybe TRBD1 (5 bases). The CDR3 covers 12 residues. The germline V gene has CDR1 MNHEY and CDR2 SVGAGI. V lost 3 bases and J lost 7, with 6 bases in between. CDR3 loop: CASSYQGGELFF. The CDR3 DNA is TGTGCCAGCAGTTATCAGGGCGGGGAGCTGTTTTTT.

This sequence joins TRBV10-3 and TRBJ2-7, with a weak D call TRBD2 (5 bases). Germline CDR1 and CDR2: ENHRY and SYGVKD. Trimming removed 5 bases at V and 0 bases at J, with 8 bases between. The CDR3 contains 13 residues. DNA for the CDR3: TGTGCCATCAGTATAGCGAGCTCCTACGAGCAGTACTTC. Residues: CAISIASSYEQYF.

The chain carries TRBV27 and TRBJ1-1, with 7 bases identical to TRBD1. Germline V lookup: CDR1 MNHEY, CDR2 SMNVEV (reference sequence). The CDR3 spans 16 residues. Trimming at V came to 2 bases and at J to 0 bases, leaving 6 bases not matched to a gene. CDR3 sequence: CASSLDRDSLNTEAFF. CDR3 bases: TGTGCCAGCAGTTTAGACCGGGACAGCCTGAACACTGAAGCTTTCTTT.

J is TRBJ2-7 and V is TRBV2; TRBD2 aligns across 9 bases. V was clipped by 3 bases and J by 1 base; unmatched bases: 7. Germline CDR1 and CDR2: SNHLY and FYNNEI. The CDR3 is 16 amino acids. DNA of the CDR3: TGTGCCAGCAGTGAGAGGGCTAGCGGGATTTCCTACGAGCAGTACTTC. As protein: CASSERASGISYEQYF.

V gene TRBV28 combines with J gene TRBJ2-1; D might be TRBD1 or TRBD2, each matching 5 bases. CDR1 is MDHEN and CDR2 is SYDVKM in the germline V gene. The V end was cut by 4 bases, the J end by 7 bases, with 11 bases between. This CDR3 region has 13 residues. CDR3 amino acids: CASSYPGPNEQFF. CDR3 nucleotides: TGTGCCAGCAGTTATCCGGGACCAAATGAGCAGTTCTTC. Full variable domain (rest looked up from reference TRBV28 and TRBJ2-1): DVKVTQSSRYLVKRTGEKVFLECVQDMDHENMFWYRQDPGLGLRLIYFSYDVKMKEKGDIPEGYSVSREKKERFSLILESASTNQTSMYLCASSYPGPNEQFFGPGTRLTVL.

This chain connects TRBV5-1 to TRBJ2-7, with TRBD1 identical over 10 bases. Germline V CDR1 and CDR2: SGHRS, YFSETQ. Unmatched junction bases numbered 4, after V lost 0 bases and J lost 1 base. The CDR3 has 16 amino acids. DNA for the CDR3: TGCGCCAGCAGCTTGGACCGGACAGGGGGATCCTACGAGCAGTACTTC. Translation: CASSLDRTGGSYEQYF.

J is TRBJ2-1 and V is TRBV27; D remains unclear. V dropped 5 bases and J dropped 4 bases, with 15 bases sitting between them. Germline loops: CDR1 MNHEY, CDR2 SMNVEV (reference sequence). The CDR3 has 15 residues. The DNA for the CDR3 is TGTGCCAGCAGTAAACCCGGGCCATATTACAATGAGCAGTTCTTC. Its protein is CASSKPGPYYNEQFF.

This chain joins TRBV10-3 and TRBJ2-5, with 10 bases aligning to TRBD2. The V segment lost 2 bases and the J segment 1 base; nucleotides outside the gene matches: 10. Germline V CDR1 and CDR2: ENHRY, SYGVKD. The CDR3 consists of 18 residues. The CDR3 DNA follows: TGTGCCATCAGTGAGGGCGGGCTAGCGGGAGCCTTCCAAGAGACCCAGTACTTC. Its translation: CAISEGGLAGAFQETQYF.

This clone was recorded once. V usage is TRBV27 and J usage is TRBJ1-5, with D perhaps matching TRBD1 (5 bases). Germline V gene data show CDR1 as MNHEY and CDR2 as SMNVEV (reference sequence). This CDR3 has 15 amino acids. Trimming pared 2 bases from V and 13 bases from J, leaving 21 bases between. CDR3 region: CASSLSGTPRQRQHF. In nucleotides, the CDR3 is TGTGCCAGCAGTTTAAGCGGGACGCCCCGTCAGAGACAGCATTTT.

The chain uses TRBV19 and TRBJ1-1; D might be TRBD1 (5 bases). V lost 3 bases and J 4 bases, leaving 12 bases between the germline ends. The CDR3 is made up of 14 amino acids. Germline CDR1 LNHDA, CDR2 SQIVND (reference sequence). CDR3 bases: TGTGCCAGTAGTATTGGGGGAAGAATCACTGAAGCTTTCTTT. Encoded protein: CASSIGGRITEAFF.

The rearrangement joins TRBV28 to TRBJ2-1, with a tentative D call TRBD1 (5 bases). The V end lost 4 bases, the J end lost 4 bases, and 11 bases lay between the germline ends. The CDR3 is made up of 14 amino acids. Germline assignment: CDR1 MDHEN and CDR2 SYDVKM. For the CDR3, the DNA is TGTGCCAGCAGTTCGACCTACAGGTACAATGAGCAGTTCTTC. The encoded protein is CASSSTYRYNEQFF.

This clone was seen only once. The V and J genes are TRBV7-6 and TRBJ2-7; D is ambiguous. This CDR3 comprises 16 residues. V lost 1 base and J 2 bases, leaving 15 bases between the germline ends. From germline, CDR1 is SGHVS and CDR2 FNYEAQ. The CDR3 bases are TGTGCCAGCAGCTTAGGTAGAGGAGCTACTCCCTACGAGCAGTACTTC. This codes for CASSLGRGATPYEQYF.

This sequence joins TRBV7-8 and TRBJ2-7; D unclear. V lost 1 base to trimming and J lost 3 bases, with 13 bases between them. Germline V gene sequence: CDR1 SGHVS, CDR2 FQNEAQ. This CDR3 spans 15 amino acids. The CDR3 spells CASSLGADEGYEQYF. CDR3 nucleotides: TGTGCCAGCAGCTTAGGGGCTGACGAAGGCTACGAGCAGTACTTC.

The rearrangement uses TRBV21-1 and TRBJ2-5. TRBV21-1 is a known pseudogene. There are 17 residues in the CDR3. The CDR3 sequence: CASSRISGRTYQETQYF. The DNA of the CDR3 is TGTGCCAGCAGCCGAATATCGGGACGAACGTACCAAGAGACCCAGTACTTC.

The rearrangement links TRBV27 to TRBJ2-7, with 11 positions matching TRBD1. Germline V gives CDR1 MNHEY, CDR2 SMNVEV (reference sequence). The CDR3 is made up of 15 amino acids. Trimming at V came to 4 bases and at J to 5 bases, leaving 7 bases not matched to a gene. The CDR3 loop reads CASSSGQGAFHEQYF. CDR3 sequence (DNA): TGTGCCAGCAGTTCCGGACAGGGGGCTTTCCACGAGCAGTACTTC.

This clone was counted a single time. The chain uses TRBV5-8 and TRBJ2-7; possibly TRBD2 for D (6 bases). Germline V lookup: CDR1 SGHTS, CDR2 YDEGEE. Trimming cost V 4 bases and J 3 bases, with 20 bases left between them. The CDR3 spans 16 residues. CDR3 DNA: TGTGCCAGCAGCCCTGGCGGAGGGATAAGTGTCTACGAGCAGTACTTC. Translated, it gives CASSPGGGISVYEQYF. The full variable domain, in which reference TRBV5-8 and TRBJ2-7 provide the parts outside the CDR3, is EAGVTQSPTHLIKTRGQQATLRCSPISGHTSVYWYQQALGLGLQFLLWYDEGEERNRGNFPPRFSGRQFPNYSSELNVNALELEDSALYLCASSPGGGISVYEQYFGPGTRLTVT.

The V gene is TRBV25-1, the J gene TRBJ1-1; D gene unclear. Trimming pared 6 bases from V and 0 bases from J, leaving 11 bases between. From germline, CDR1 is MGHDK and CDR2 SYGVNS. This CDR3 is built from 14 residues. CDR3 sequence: CASRIRGMNTEAFF. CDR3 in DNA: TGTGCCAGCAGGATTAGAGGAATGAACACTGAAGCTTTCTTT. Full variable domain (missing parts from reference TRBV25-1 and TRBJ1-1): EADIYQTPRYLVIGTGKKITLECSQTMGHDKMYWYQQDPGMELHLIHYSYGVNSTEKGDLSSESTVSRIRTEHFPLTLESARPSHTSQYLCASRIRGMNTEAFFGQGTRLTVV.

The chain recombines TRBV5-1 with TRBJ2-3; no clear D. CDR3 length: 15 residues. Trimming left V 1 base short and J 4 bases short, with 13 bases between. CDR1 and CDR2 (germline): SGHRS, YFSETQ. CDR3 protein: CASSLSQDIPDTQYF. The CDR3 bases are TGCGCCAGCAGCTTGTCGCAGGATATTCCAGATACGCAGTATTTT.

This CDR3 is CASSDLGAGPPYEQYF. The CDR3, as DNA: TGTGCCAGCAGTGATCTGGGGGCAGGTCCACCCTACGAGCAGTACTTC. V is TRBV2 and J is TRBJ2-7, with a possible D match to TRBD1 (6 bases). V was clipped by 3 bases and J by 2 bases, with 17 bases between them. This CDR3 has 16 residues. The germline V gene has CDR1 SNHLY and CDR2 FYNNEI.

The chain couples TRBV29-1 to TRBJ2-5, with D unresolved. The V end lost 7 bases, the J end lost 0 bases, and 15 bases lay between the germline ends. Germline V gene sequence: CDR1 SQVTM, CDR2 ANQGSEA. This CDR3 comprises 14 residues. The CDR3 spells CSADPYLDQETQYF. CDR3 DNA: TGCAGCGCCGACCCGTACCTAGACCAAGAGACCCAGTACTTC.

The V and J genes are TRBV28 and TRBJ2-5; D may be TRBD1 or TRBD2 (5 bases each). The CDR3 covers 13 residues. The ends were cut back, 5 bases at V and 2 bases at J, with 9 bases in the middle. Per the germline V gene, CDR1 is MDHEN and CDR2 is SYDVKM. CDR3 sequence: CASSLEGQETQYF. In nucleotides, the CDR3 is TGTGCCAGCAGTCTCGAGGGGCAAGAGACCCAGTACTTC.

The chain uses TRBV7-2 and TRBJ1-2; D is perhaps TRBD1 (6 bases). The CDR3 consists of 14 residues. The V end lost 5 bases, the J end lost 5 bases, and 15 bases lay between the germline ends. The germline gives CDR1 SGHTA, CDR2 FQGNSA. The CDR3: CASSAGGQNYGYTF. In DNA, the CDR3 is TGTGCCAGCAGCGCCGGGGGGCAGAATTATGGCTACACCTTC.

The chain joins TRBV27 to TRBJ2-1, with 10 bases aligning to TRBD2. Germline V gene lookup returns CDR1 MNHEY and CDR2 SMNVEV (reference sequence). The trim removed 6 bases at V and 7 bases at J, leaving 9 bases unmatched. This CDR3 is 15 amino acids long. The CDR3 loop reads CASSRLAGEKNEQFF. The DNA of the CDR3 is TGTGCCAGCAGCCGTCTAGCGGGAGAGAAGAATGAGCAGTTCTTC.

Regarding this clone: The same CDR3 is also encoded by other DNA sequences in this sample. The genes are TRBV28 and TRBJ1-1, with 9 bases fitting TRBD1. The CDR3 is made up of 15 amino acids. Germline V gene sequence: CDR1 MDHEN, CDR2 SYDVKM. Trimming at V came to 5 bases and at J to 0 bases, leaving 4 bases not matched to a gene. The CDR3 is CASSLGTGLNTEAFF. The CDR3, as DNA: TGTGCCAGCAGTCTGGGGACAGGGCTGAACACTGAAGCTTTCTTT. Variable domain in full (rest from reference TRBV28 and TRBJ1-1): DVKVTQSSRYLVKRTGEKVFLECVQDMDHENMFWYRQDPGLGLRLIYFSYDVKMKEKGDIPEGYSVSREKKERFSLILESASTNQTSMYLCASSLGTGLNTEAFFGQGTRLTVV.

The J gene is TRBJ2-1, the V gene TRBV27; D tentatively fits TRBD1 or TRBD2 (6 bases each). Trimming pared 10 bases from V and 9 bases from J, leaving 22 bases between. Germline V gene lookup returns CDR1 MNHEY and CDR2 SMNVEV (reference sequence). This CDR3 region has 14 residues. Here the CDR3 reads CATLGGRQAAEQFF. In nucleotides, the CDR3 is TGTGCCACCCTCGGGGGCCGGCAAGCGGCTGAGCAGTTCTTC.

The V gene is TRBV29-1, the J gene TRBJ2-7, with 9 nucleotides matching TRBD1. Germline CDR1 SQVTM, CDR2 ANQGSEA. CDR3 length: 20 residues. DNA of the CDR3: TGCGGAAACCGGGACAGGGAAGAAAAAAAACTAGCGAAAGGTTCCTACGAGCAGTACTTC. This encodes CGNRDREEKKLAKGSYEQYF.

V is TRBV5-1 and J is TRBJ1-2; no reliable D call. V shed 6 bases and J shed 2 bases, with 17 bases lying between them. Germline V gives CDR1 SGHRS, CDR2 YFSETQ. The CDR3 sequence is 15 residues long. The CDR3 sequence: CASMGLYGENYGYTF. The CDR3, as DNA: TGCGCCAGCATGGGGTTGTACGGGGAGAACTATGGCTACACCTTC.

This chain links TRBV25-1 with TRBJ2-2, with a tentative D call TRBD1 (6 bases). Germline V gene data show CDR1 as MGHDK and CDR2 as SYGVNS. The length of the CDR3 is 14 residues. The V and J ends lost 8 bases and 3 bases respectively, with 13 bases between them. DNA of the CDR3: TGTGCCAGCGGCTGGGACACTTACACCGGGGAGCTGTTTTTT. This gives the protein CASGWDTYTGELFF.

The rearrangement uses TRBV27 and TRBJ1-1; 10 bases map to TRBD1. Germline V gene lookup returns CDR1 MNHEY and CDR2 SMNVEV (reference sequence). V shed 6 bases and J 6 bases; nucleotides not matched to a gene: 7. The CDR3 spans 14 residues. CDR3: CASRWTGGFAEAFF. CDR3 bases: TGTGCCAGCAGATGGACAGGGGGATTTGCTGAAGCTTTCTTT.